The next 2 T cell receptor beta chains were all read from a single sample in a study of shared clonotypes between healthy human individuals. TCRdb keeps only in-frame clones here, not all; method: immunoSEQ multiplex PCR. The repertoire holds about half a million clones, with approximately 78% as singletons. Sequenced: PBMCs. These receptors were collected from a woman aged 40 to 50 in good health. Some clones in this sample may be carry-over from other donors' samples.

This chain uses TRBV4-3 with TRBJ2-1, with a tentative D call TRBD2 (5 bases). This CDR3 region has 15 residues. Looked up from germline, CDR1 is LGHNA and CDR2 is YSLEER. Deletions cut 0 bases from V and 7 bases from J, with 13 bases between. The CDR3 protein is CASSQDMTTGNEQFF. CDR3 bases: TGCGCCAGCAGCCAAGATATGACTACCGGGAATGAGCAGTTCTTC.

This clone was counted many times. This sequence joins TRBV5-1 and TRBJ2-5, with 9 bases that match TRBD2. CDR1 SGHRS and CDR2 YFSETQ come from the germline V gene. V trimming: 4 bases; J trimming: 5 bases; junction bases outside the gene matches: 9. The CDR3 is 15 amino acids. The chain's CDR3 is CASSVLAGVGETQYF. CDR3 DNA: TGCGCCAGCAGCGTTTTAGCGGGAGTCGGCGAGACCCAGTACTTC.